Below, one T cell receptor beta chain is given with its context. Assay used: immunoSEQ multiplex PCR; TCRdb lists only in-frame clones, some missing. The sample lists more than 70,000 clones, about 90% occurring once. Germline lookup yields CDR1 SGHRS and CDR2 YFSETQ. The CDR3 is 14 amino acids. The V end was cut by 0 bases, the J end by 1 base, with 7 bases between. The entry originates in a study of T cells after somatic rescue of genetic block. This TCR was sampled from a woman between 18 and 29 years old. V usage is TRBV5-1 and J usage is TRBJ1-1; a possible D gene is TRBD1 (5 bases). Sequenced input: peripheral blood mononuclear cells (PBMCs). The CDR3 loop is CASSLVGGNTEAFF. Here the CDR3 DNA reads TGCGCCAGCAGCTTGGTGGGGGGGAACACTGAAGCTTTCTTT.